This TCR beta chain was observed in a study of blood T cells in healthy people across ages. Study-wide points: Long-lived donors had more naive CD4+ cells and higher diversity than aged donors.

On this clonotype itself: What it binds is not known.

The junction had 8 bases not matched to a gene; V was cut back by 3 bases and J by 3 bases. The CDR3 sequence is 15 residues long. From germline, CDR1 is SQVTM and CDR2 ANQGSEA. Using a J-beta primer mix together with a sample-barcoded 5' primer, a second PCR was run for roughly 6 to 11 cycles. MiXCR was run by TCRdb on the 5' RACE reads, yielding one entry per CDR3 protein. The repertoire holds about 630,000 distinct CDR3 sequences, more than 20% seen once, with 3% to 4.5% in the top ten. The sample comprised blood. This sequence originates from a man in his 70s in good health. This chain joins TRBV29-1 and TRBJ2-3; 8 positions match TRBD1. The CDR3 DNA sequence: TGCAGCGTTGAGACAGGGGATTATGCAACAGATACGCAGTATTTT. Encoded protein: CSVETGDYATDTQYF.